A selection of T cell receptor beta chains follows, all from one sample in a study of shared clonotypes between healthy human individuals. Sequenced by immunoSEQ multiplex PCR; TCRdb stores in-frame clones only, minus some. The data show some 680,000 clones, around 73% seen once. Sequenced: memory CD4+ T cells sorted from blood. These receptors were obtained from a woman aged 25 to 39 in good health. The CDR3 runs from the conserved cysteine through the conserved F or W. A D gene is named only where the DNA matches it firmly. Rows may omit the clone size; those that give it use once, few, many or a size class.

J gene,V gene,clone size,D gene,CDR3 DNA,CDR3 protein
TRBJ2-3,TRBV25-1,-,-,TGTGCCAGCAGTGAATCCAGTCACAGGGCGGGGGGCACAGATACGCAGTATTTT,CASSESSHRAGGTDTQYF
TRBJ1-5,TRBV6-6,few,-,TGTGCCAGCAGTTCGGGACTGCCGAAGCCCCAGCATTTT,CASSSGLPKPQHF
TRBJ2-7,TRBV11-2,few,-,TGTGCCAGCAGTCGCGGCGGCTCCTACGAGCAGTACTTC,CASSRGGSYEQYF
TRBJ1-4,TRBV7-8,once,-,TGTGCCAGCAGCTTAGGGCAGGGATCTGAAAAACTGTTTTTT,CASSLGQGSEKLFF
TRBJ2-2,TRBV28,-,-,TGTGCCAGCAGGGGACTGGCGAACACCGGGGAGCTGTTTTTT,CASRGLANTGELFF
TRBJ2-7,TRBV10-3,-,TRBD2,TGTGCCATCAGTGAGTCGGAGCGGGGCCCCTACGAGCAGTACTTC,CAISESERGPYEQYF
TRBJ2-7,TRBV29-1,-,TRBD1,TGCAGCGCCTCCGGACAGGGGGAATACGAGCAGTACTTC,CSASGQGEYEQYF
TRBJ2-2,TRBV15,few,-,TGTGCCACCAGCAGAGGAGGGGTGAACACCGGGGAGCTGTTTTTT,CATSRGGVNTGELFF
TRBJ2-7,TRBV5-5,few,TRBD1,TGTGCCAGCAGCCGTACAGGGGTTGGGGTATTCGCCTACGAGCAGTACTTC,CASSRTGVGVFAYEQYF
TRBJ1-4,TRBV27,-,-,TGTGCCAGCAGTTCCGGGCAGCAAGGGGATGAAAAACTGTTTTTT,CASSSGQQGDEKLFF
TRBJ1-2,TRBV5-1,few,-,TGCGCCAGCAGCTTGGGGGGTGACTATGGCTACACCTTC,CASSLGGDYGYTF
TRBJ2-3,TRBV25-1,-,TRBD2,TGTGCCAGCACCGCGGGAGGCACCACAGATACGCAGTATTTT,CASTAGGTTDTQYF
TRBJ2-3,TRBV29-1,-,TRBD2,TGCAGCGTTGCTGAGACTAGCAGCACAGATACGCAGTATTTT,CSVAETSSTDTQYF
TRBJ2-2,TRBV28,-,TRBD2,TGTGCCAGCAGTTACCATAGCGGGAGGTTGAACGGGGAGCTGTTTTTT,CASSYHSGRLNGELFF
TRBJ1-4,TRBV6-1,-,-,TGTGCCATCAGGTCACAGTTAAATGAAAAACTGTTTTTT,CAIRSQLNEKLFF
TRBJ2-7,TRBV6-6,-,TRBD2,TGTGCCAGCAGTTCAGCGGAGGGAGGGGCGCGCGAGCAGTACTTC,CASSSAEGGAREQYF
TRBJ2-7,TRBV27,many,TRBD2,TGTGCCAGCAGCATTGACCCGGGACTAGCGGGGTACGAGCAGTACTTC,CASSIDPGLAGYEQYF
TRBJ2-1,TRBV19,-,TRBD2,TGTGCCAGTAGTATCGCCTCACATGAGCGGGAGAGGTACAATGAGCAGTTCTTC,CASSIASHERERYNEQFF
TRBJ2-2,TRBV7-9,-,-,TGTGCCAGCAGCCCACCCCAGGAGACCGGGGAGCTGTTTTTT,CASSPPQETGELFF
TRBJ2-3,TRBV30,-,-,TGTGCCTGGAGTGGGGCGGGTCAAAGAGAGTATTTT,CAWSGAGQREYF
TRBJ1-5,TRBV28,-,TRBD1,TGTGCCAGCAGTACGGACAGGGGGAATCAGCCCCAGCATTTT,CASSTDRGNQPQHF
TRBJ2-7,TRBV5-1,-,TRBD2,TGCGCCAGCAGCTTGATTGAAGCGGGAGGGCTGGGGGAGCAGTACTTC,CASSLIEAGGLGEQYF
TRBJ2-7,TRBV21-1,-,-,TGTGCCAGCAGCAAAGAGGCGTACGAGCAGTACTTC,CASSKEAYEQYF
TRBJ2-3,TRBV5-1,-,-,TGCGCCAGCAGCTTGGATTTAACGCTCCTTCGTGGAGATACGCAGTATTTT,CASSLDLTLLRGDTQYF
TRBJ2-3,TRBV2,-,TRBD2,TGTGCCAGCAACCCCACTAGCGGGAGGGTAGGTAGGACAGATACGCAGTATTTT,CASNPTSGRVGRTDTQYF
TRBJ2-7,TRBV4-1,-,TRBD2,TGCGCCAGCAGCCAAGTGGGGGGGACTCTATCCTACGAGCAGTACTTC,CASSQVGGTLSYEQYF
TRBJ2-5,TRBV5-1,once,-,TGCGCCAGCAGCTTCGGGGAGACCCAGTACTTC,CASSFGETQYF
TRBJ1-5,TRBV5-5,once,-,TGTGCCAGCAGCTTCAGGGGAGGACAGCCCCAGCATTTT,CASSFRGGQPQHF
TRBJ1-2,TRBV12-5,-,-,TGTGCTAGTGGTTTGGTATTACCGGGTAGAAGGCGGTATGGCTACACCTTC,CASGLVLPGRRRYGYTF
TRBJ1-2,TRBV5-6,few,-,TGTGCCAGCAGTTCGGGGACACCTAACTATGGCTACACCTTC,CASSSGTPNYGYTF
TRBJ2-1,TRBV21-1,many,-,TGTGCCAGCAGCAAAGCGCAAGGTGGTGAGCAGTTCTTC,CASSKAQGGEQFF
TRBJ1-5,TRBV19,-,-,TGTGCCAGTACCCCATGGGGGGGAGAGAGCAATCAGCCCCAGCATTTT,CASTPWGGESNQPQHF
TRBJ2-2,TRBV5-1,-,-,TGCGCCAGCAGCCTGGGGGATAGAGACACCGGGGAGCTGTTTTTT,CASSLGDRDTGELFF
TRBJ2-5,TRBV18,-,TRBD1,TGTGCCAGCTCACCAGACAGGGTCCAAGAGACCCAGTACTTC,CASSPDRVQETQYF
TRBJ1-1,TRBV6-6,-,-,TGTGCCAGCAGCCAGGTTCATAGGGGGAACACTGAAGCTTTCTTT,CASSQVHRGNTEAFF
TRBJ2-1,TRBV11-3,-,TRBD2,TGTGCCAGCAGCTTTGCGGGAGCCTTCCAGTTCTTC,CASSFAGAFQFF
TRBJ1-1,TRBV7-9,many,TRBD1,TGTGCCAGCAGCTTTATCAGGGGACAGGACACTGAAGCTTTCTTT,CASSFIRGQDTEAFF
TRBJ2-7,TRBV28,once,-,TGTGCCAGCAGTGCCCCGGGAGTCTTGACCTACGAGCAGTACTTC,CASSAPGVLTYEQYF
TRBJ2-1,TRBV29-1,-,-,TGCAGCGTTGAAGATGGGGCCCTGGCTGGGAATGAGCAGTTCTTC,CSVEDGALAGNEQFF
TRBJ2-1,TRBV7-2,-,-,TGTGCCAGCAGCTTAGCAGTTTCAGATCACAATGAGCAGTTCTTC,CASSLAVSDHNEQFF
TRBJ2-7,TRBV5-4,-,TRBD2,TGTGCCAGCAGCTTCGGGGGGACTAGCGGACTTCTCGAGCAGTACTTC,CASSFGGTSGLLEQYF
TRBJ2-7,TRBV6-5,once,-,TGTGCCAGCAGGAGAACAGGGCCGGAATTCTACGAGCAGTACTTC,CASRRTGPEFYEQYF
TRBJ2-2,TRBV5-1,-,TRBD1,TGCGCCAGCAGCTGGACAGGGGGCGAAGACACCGGGGAGCTGTTTTTT,CASSWTGGEDTGELFF
TRBJ1-5,TRBV21-1,few,-,TGTGCCAGCAGCAAAGCGCTGGGGGAGTGGAAAAGAAGTCAGCCCCAGCATTTT,CASSKALGEWKRSQPQHF
TRBJ1-2,TRBV20-1,-,-,TGCAGTGCGAGATGGCCGGGCGGCTACACCTTC,CSARWPGGYTF
TRBJ2-7,TRBV10-1,-,-,TGCGCCAGCAGTGAAAGGACAGACTACGAGCAGTACTTC,CASSERTDYEQYF
TRBJ2-7,TRBV5-1,-,-,TGCGCCAGCAGCTACGAGGCCCTATCCTACGAGCAGTACTTC,CASSYEALSYEQYF
TRBJ2-7,TRBV5-1,-,-,TGCGCCAGCGCCCCGGGCTCCGGCGGCTCCTACGAGCAGTACTTC,CASAPGSGGSYEQYF
TRBJ2-7,TRBV14,-,-,TGTGCCAGCAGCCAAACGACATCCTTTGACTACGAGCAGTACTTC,CASSQTTSFDYEQYF
TRBJ1-6,TRBV6-1,once,-,TGTGCCAGCAGTGTGGACTGGAGCTCCTATAATTCACCCCTCCACTTT,CASSVDWSSYNSPLHF
TRBJ2-4,TRBV5-1,few,TRBD1,TGCGCCAGCAGCCTAGGGACAGGGGGGAACATTCAGTACTTC,CASSLGTGGNIQYF
TRBJ1-1,TRBV19,-,TRBD1,TGTGCCAGTAGGAAACAGGGGGCGGCTTTGGGAGCTTTCTTT,CASRKQGAALGAFF
TRBJ1-2,TRBV28,-,-,TGTGCCAGCAGCAACTATGGCTACACCTTC,CASSNYGYTF
TRBJ1-4,TRBV28,-,TRBD1,TGTGCCAGCAGGACACGTGACAGGGGAACTAATGAAAAACTGTTTTTT,CASRTRDRGTNEKLFF
TRBJ2-1,TRBV6-6,-,TRBD2,TGTGCCAGCAGTCATAAGGGACTAGCGGGAGTACAACCGTTCTTC,CASSHKGLAGVQPFF
TRBJ2-2,TRBV30,-,-,TGTGCCTGGGGTCCGGGCAGGAACACCGGGGAGCTGTTTTTT,CAWGPGRNTGELFF
TRBJ1-3,TRBV5-4,-,-,TGTGCCAGCAGCTTGGCATTCGGGGGAGGAAACACCATATATTTT,CASSLAFGGGNTIYF
TRBJ1-2,TRBV28,-,-,TGTGCCAGCAGTTTTATTGAGAGGGAACTATATGGCTACACCTTC,CASSFIERELYGYTF